A selection of T cell receptor beta chains follows, all from one sample in a study of T cell changes during pregnancy in multiple sclerosis. Measured with immunoSEQ multiplex PCR; TCRdb has only the in-frame clones, and not every one. The sample lists 77,000 or so clones, around 93% occurring once. The material sequenced was peripheral blood, taken in the second trimester of pregnancy. These receptors originate from a female donor in good health, enrolled as a control in a pregnancy study. CDR3s include the opening cysteine and the closing phenylalanine or tryptophan. A D gene is named only where the DNA matches it firmly. Only some rows state a clone size, as once, few, many or a class for expanded clones.

j_gene: TRBJ1-1
v_gene: TRBV7-8
d_gene: -
abundance: -
CDR3nt: TGTGCCAGCAGCTTAGAGTCTGTTTACGGGGGGCGCGAGGGGAACACTGAAGCTTTCTTT
CDR3aa: CASSLESVYGGREGNTEAFF

j_gene: TRBJ2-5
v_gene: TRBV6-5
d_gene: TRBD1
abundance: -
CDR3nt: TGTGCCAGCAGCCCAGGGGGCGAGACCCAGTACTTC
CDR3aa: CASSPGGETQYF

j_gene: TRBJ1-6
v_gene: TRBV30
d_gene: -
abundance: -
CDR3nt: TGTGCCTGGAGTGTAAAGGGGTTGGGCAATAATTCACCCCTCCACTTT
CDR3aa: CAWSVKGLGNNSPLHF

j_gene: TRBJ1-5
v_gene: TRBV28
d_gene: TRBD1
abundance: -
CDR3nt: TGTGCCAGCAGGACACAGGGGCCACCTAATCAGCCCCAGCATTTT
CDR3aa: CASRTQGPPNQPQHF

j_gene: TRBJ1-2
v_gene: TRBV30
d_gene: TRBD1
abundance: -
CDR3nt: TGTGCCTGGTTTTCGGACAGGGGGCGGGATAACTATGGCTACACCTTC
CDR3aa: CAWFSDRGRDNYGYTF

j_gene: TRBJ2-5
v_gene: TRBV7-2
d_gene: TRBD2
abundance: once
CDR3nt: TGTGCCAGCAGCTTAGTTAGCGGGGTAAAAGAGACCCAGTACTTC
CDR3aa: CASSLVSGVKETQYF

j_gene: TRBJ1-5
v_gene: TRBV30
d_gene: TRBD1
abundance: -
CDR3nt: TGTGCCTGGAGTGTACCCTTCTTAGGACAGGGGGGAGGATCGCCCCAGCATTTT
CDR3aa: CAWSVPFLGQGGGSPQHF

j_gene: TRBJ2-2
v_gene: TRBV18
d_gene: TRBD2
abundance: -
CDR3nt: TGTGCCAGCTCACCATCCAGCGGGGGGAGGACCGGGGAGCTGTTTTTT
CDR3aa: CASSPSSGGRTGELFF

j_gene: TRBJ2-3
v_gene: TRBV18
d_gene: -
abundance: -
CDR3nt: TGTGCCAGCCATTCCGGGACAAGCACAGATACGCAGTATTTT
CDR3aa: CASHSGTSTDTQYF

j_gene: TRBJ2-7
v_gene: TRBV6-5
d_gene: TRBD1
abundance: once
CDR3nt: TGTGCCAGCAGTTACCGGCAGGGGGCCTACGAGCAGTACTTC
CDR3aa: CASSYRQGAYEQYF

j_gene: TRBJ1-2
v_gene: TRBV5-8
d_gene: TRBD1
abundance: -
CDR3nt: TGTGCCAGCAGCACTGGACAGGGGCCCTATGGCTACACCTTC
CDR3aa: CASSTGQGPYGYTF

j_gene: TRBJ2-5
v_gene: TRBV5-1
d_gene: -
abundance: -
CDR3nt: TGCGCCAGCAGCTTGGAGGGGCCTCAAGAGACCCAGTACTTC
CDR3aa: CASSLEGPQETQYF

j_gene: TRBJ1-1
v_gene: TRBV7-8
d_gene: -
abundance: -
CDR3nt: TGTGCCAGCAGCGTCTCGACGGGGATGAACACTGAAGCTTTCTTT
CDR3aa: CASSVSTGMNTEAFF

j_gene: TRBJ1-2
v_gene: TRBV7-3
d_gene: TRBD1
abundance: -
CDR3nt: TGTGCCAGCAGCTTGACAGGGGGCTGGTATGGCTACACCTTC
CDR3aa: CASSLTGGWYGYTF

j_gene: TRBJ1-1
v_gene: TRBV7-9
d_gene: -
abundance: -
CDR3nt: TGTGCCAGCAGCTTACGTGGCAGCGATACCCCTTGGAACACTGAAGCTTTCTTT
CDR3aa: CASSLRGSDTPWNTEAFF

j_gene: TRBJ2-1
v_gene: TRBV19
d_gene: TRBD2
abundance: -
CDR3nt: TGTGCCAGTAGTATAGTACTAGCGGGGGGGCCACGGAATGAGCAGTTCTTC
CDR3aa: CASSIVLAGGPRNEQFF

j_gene: TRBJ2-3
v_gene: TRBV4-3
d_gene: TRBD2
abundance: -
CDR3nt: TGCGCCAGCAGCCAACAGACTAGCGGGGGTTTGACAGATACGCAGTATTTT
CDR3aa: CASSQQTSGGLTDTQYF

j_gene: TRBJ2-3
v_gene: TRBV30
d_gene: TRBD2
abundance: -
CDR3nt: TGTGCCTGGCCCGGGGGGGGCACAGATACGCAGTATTTT
CDR3aa: CAWPGGGTDTQYF

j_gene: TRBJ1-2
v_gene: TRBV5-8
d_gene: TRBD1
abundance: -
CDR3nt: TGTGCCAGCAGCAGAACGGGGACAGTTCAGGTCTATGGCTACACCTTC
CDR3aa: CASSRTGTVQVYGYTF

j_gene: TRBJ1-1
v_gene: TRBV25-1
d_gene: TRBD1
abundance: few
CDR3nt: TGTGCCAGCAGTGCCTCTACAGGGGACGCTGAAGCTTTCTTT
CDR3aa: CASSASTGDAEAFF

j_gene: TRBJ1-4
v_gene: TRBV7-9
d_gene: -
abundance: -
CDR3nt: TGTGCCAGCAGCTTAAGTACAGGAAGCAATGAAAAACTGTTTTTT
CDR3aa: CASSLSTGSNEKLFF

j_gene: TRBJ2-7
v_gene: TRBV5-1
d_gene: -
abundance: -
CDR3nt: TGCGCCAGCAGCCCCACCTACGAGCAGTACTTC
CDR3aa: CASSPTYEQYF

j_gene: TRBJ2-7
v_gene: TRBV14
d_gene: TRBD1
abundance: -
CDR3nt: TGTGCCAGCAGCCAAGATAGACAGGGTTGGGCCGAGCAGTACTTC
CDR3aa: CASSQDRQGWAEQYF

j_gene: TRBJ2-1
v_gene: TRBV5-4
d_gene: -
abundance: -
CDR3nt: TGTGCCAGCAGCTCAAAGCCTCTAGCGAGTCTTGACAATGAGCAGTTCTTC
CDR3aa: CASSSKPLASLDNEQFF

j_gene: TRBJ2-7
v_gene: TRBV30
d_gene: TRBD2
abundance: -
CDR3nt: TGTGCCTGGATGACCAGCGGGGGGACCTACGAGCAGTACTTC
CDR3aa: CAWMTSGGTYEQYF

j_gene: TRBJ2-7
v_gene: TRBV10-3
d_gene: TRBD1
abundance: -
CDR3nt: TGTGCCACTGGGGACAGGGGGACCTACGAGCAGTACTTC
CDR3aa: CATGDRGTYEQYF

j_gene: TRBJ2-3
v_gene: TRBV11-2
d_gene: TRBD2
abundance: -
CDR3nt: TGTGCCAGCAGCTTACAAGCGGGGCGCAGCACAGATACGCAGTATTTT
CDR3aa: CASSLQAGRSTDTQYF

j_gene: TRBJ2-7
v_gene: TRBV9
d_gene: TRBD1
abundance: -
CDR3nt: TGTGCCAGCAGCGTAGGCCCAGGGGGTAAAAACGAGCAGTACTTC
CDR3aa: CASSVGPGGKNEQYF

j_gene: TRBJ2-5
v_gene: TRBV5-1
d_gene: -
abundance: -
CDR3nt: TGCGCCAGCAGCTTGGGGGTTCAGGGGGGAGAGACCCAGTACTTC
CDR3aa: CASSLGVQGGETQYF

j_gene: TRBJ2-1
v_gene: TRBV19
d_gene: TRBD1
abundance: -
CDR3nt: TGTGCCAGTAGTACCCCGACAGGGCCGTTCAATGAGCAGTTCTTC
CDR3aa: CASSTPTGPFNEQFF

j_gene: TRBJ1-1
v_gene: TRBV29-1
d_gene: -
abundance: -
CDR3nt: TGCAGCGTTGAAGTGGGGCACCAAGCTTTCTTT
CDR3aa: CSVEVGHQAFF

j_gene: TRBJ2-7
v_gene: TRBV21-1
d_gene: -
abundance: -
CDR3nt: TGTGCCAGCAGCATGCACAGGGGAATCATTTCGGGGCGATACGAGCAGTACTTC
CDR3aa: CASSMHRGIISGRYEQYF

j_gene: TRBJ2-2
v_gene: TRBV13
d_gene: TRBD1
abundance: -
CDR3nt: TGTGCCAGCAGGGAGACAGGGGACCGGGAGCTGTTTTTT
CDR3aa: CASRETGDRELFF

j_gene: TRBJ1-1
v_gene: TRBV6-6
d_gene: TRBD1
abundance: -
CDR3nt: TGTGCCAGCAGTTACTCGAATCCGGGACAGGGCACTGAAGCTTTCTTT
CDR3aa: CASSYSNPGQGTEAFF

j_gene: TRBJ2-5
v_gene: TRBV29-1
d_gene: -
abundance: -
CDR3nt: TGCAGCGTTGGGGTCGCGGACTTCCAAGAGACCCAGTACTTC
CDR3aa: CSVGVADFQETQYF

j_gene: TRBJ2-7
v_gene: TRBV19
d_gene: TRBD1
abundance: -
CDR3nt: TGTGCCAGTAGTTCTCCGGGACAGCACTCCTACGAGCAGTACTTC
CDR3aa: CASSSPGQHSYEQYF

j_gene: TRBJ1-1
v_gene: TRBV6-6
d_gene: -
abundance: -
CDR3nt: TGTGCCAGCACCGCCACAGCTGAAGCTTTCTTT
CDR3aa: CASTATAEAFF

j_gene: TRBJ2-1
v_gene: TRBV7-9
d_gene: TRBD2
abundance: -
CDR3nt: TGTGCCAGCAGGAGGACTAGCGGGGCCACATACAATGAGCAGTTCTTC
CDR3aa: CASRRTSGATYNEQFF

j_gene: TRBJ2-7
v_gene: TRBV6-5
d_gene: TRBD2
abundance: -
CDR3nt: TGTGCCAGCAGTTCACCGGGACTAGCTAGTCACGAGCAGTACTTC
CDR3aa: CASSSPGLASHEQYF

j_gene: TRBJ2-7
v_gene: TRBV5-1
d_gene: TRBD1
abundance: once
CDR3nt: TGCGCCAGCAGCTCTAGACAGGGGGCTGGGTACGAGCAGTACTTC
CDR3aa: CASSSRQGAGYEQYF

j_gene: TRBJ2-3
v_gene: TRBV4-1
d_gene: TRBD2
abundance: -
CDR3nt: TGCGCCAGCAGCCAAGATACTAGCGGGGGGACGGATACGCAGTATTTT
CDR3aa: CASSQDTSGGTDTQYF

j_gene: TRBJ2-2
v_gene: TRBV5-4
d_gene: TRBD2
abundance: -
CDR3nt: TGTGCCAGCAGCCCCCGTCGCGCGGGGGGGAACACCGGGGAGCTGTTTTTT
CDR3aa: CASSPRRAGGNTGELFF

j_gene: TRBJ2-7
v_gene: TRBV4-3
d_gene: TRBD1
abundance: -
CDR3nt: TGCGCCAGCAGCCAAGATAAAACAGGGGTCGAGCAGTACTTC
CDR3aa: CASSQDKTGVEQYF

j_gene: TRBJ1-1
v_gene: TRBV2
d_gene: -
abundance: -
CDR3nt: TGTGCCAGCAATCAGAACACTGAAGCTTTCTTT
CDR3aa: CASNQNTEAFF